Below are 20 T cell receptor beta chains sequenced from a single sample in a study of blood T cell repertoires in COVID-19 (dated by TCRdb to the early 2020s). The library was produced with the immunoSEQ multiplex PCR assay. TCRdb took over this immuneACCESS table, retaining in-frame rearrangements with V and J assigned. Such tables are incomplete; in checked studies, under half of the missing clones stem from an unresolved V gene, and the remainder is unexplained. The sample profile shows 200,000 to 250,000 clones; 84% of them were found once. The ten top clones hold roughly 8.7% of the sample. Input material: peripheral blood. Source of these receptors: a man aged 50-59 years with active or convalescent COVID-19.

The V and J genes are TRBV28 and TRBJ1-1, with TRBD1 identical over 7 bases. Losses at the gene ends were 5 bases for V and 6 bases for J; bases not matched to a gene: 3. CDR1 is MDHEN and CDR2 is SYDVKM in the germline V gene. There are 12 residues in the CDR3. CDR3 loop: CASSRGQSEAFF. In nucleotides, the CDR3 is TGTGCCAGCAGTAGGGGACAGTCTGAAGCTTTCTTT. The whole variable domain, remainder taken from reference TRBV28 and TRBJ1-1, is DVKVTQSSRYLVKRTGEKVFLECVQDMDHENMFWYRQDPGLGLRLIYFSYDVKMKEKGDIPEGYSVSREKKERFSLILESASTNQTSMYLCASSRGQSEAFFGQGTRLTVV.

The chain is built from TRBV28 and TRBJ1-1; D is unclear. Germline CDR1 reads MDHEN; CDR2 reads SYDVKM. Trimming took 5 bases from V and 7 from J, leaving 14 bases between them. The CDR3 is 13 residues long. The CDR3 is CASSLQLGSEAFF. The CDR3 DNA sequence: TGTGCCAGCAGTCTCCAGTTGGGGAGTGAAGCTTTCTTT. The variable domain in full, with the rest retrieved from reference TRBV28 and TRBJ1-1, is DVKVTQSSRYLVKRTGEKVFLECVQDMDHENMFWYRQDPGLGLRLIYFSYDVKMKEKGDIPEGYSVSREKKERFSLILESASTNQTSMYLCASSLQLGSEAFFGQGTRLTVV.

J is TRBJ2-7 and V is TRBV5-5; no definite D call. Germline V gene sequence: CDR1 SGHKS, CDR2 YYEKEE (reference sequence). The V end was cut by 1 base, the J end by 8 bases, with 13 bases between. This CDR3 has 13 residues. The CDR3 nucleotides are TGTGCCAGCAGCTTGTCGGGTCGGATCAAGCAGTACGTC. Its protein product is CASSLSGRIKQYV.

The chain couples TRBV11-2 to TRBJ1-3; TRBD1 is a possible D gene (6 bases). Per germline, CDR1 SGHAT and CDR2 FQNNGV. V was shortened by 4 bases and J by 0 bases, with 13 bases between the two germline ends. The CDR3 covers 16 residues. The CDR3 reads CASSSRGGSSGNTIYF. Here the CDR3 DNA reads TGTGCCAGCAGCTCCCGGGGGGGCAGCTCTGGAAACACCATATATTTT.

This chain joins TRBV27 and TRBJ2-7; 7 bases match TRBD2. The CDR3 runs to 15 residues. Germline lookup yields CDR1 MNHEY and CDR2 SMNVEV (reference sequence). V trimming: 5 bases; J trimming: 7 bases; junction bases outside the gene matches: 14. The CDR3 DNA follows: TGTGCCAGCAGTCGGACCGGGACTAACCCCTGGGAGCAGTACTTC. It translates to CASSRTGTNPWEQYF.

V gene TRBV28 combines with J gene TRBJ1-2; TRBD1 agrees at 7 bases. From germline, CDR1 is MDHEN and CDR2 SYDVKM. This CDR3 region has 17 residues. With 5 bases clipped from V and 5 bases from J, the junction kept 17 bases outside the gene matches. CDR3 protein: CASSREDSRGHRYGYTF. The DNA for the CDR3 is TGTGCCAGCAGTAGGGAAGATTCGAGGGGGCATCGGTATGGCTACACCTTC.

The J gene is TRBJ1-4, the V gene TRBV7-9; D is perhaps TRBD1 (5 bases). Germline lookup yields CDR1 SEHNR and CDR2 FQNEAQ (reference sequence). V lost 2 bases to trimming and J lost 1 base, with 14 bases between them. The CDR3 runs to 17 residues. DNA of the CDR3: TGTGCCAGCAGCTTACCAGGGTTTTTGGAAACTAATGAAAAACTGTTTTTT. Translation: CASSLPGFLETNEKLFF.

This chain joins TRBV28 and TRBJ1-5, with TRBD1 as a possible D gene (6 bases). The CDR3 spans 15 residues. Trimming pared 5 bases from V and 3 bases from J, leaving 14 bases between. From germline, CDR1 is MDHEN and CDR2 SYDVKM. CDR3 nucleotide sequence: TGTGCCAGCAGTACAGGGATGGGCCCCAATCAGCCCCAGCATTTT. Translation gives CASSTGMGPNQPQHF.

The V call is TRBV4-1, the J call TRBJ2-6, with 9 nucleotides matching TRBD1. Germline V lookup: CDR1 MGHRA, CDR2 YSYEKL. V gave up 3 bases and J gave up 1 base; unmatched junction bases: 7. The CDR3 has 18 amino acids. The CDR3 loop reads CASSQRTTGGSGANVLTF. Written as DNA, the CDR3 is TGCGCCAGCAGCCAGCGCACGACAGGGGGTTCTGGGGCCAACGTCCTGACTTTC.

This clone was recorded only once. The chain carries TRBV4-1 and TRBJ1-6, with 9 bases aligning to TRBD1. The CDR3 is 14 residues long. The J segment lost 11 bases and the V segment lost 2 bases, leaving 4 bases of the junction unmatched. CDR1 and CDR2 from the germline V gene are MGHRA and YSYEKL. CDR3 bases: TGCGCCAGCAGCCAATGGGACAGGGTCGCACCCCTCCACTTT. This sequence encodes CASSQWDRVAPLHF.

V usage is TRBV4-3 and J usage is TRBJ1-5, with D uncertain. V lost 0 bases and J lost 0, with 6 bases in between. This CDR3 is 15 amino acids long. The V gene's germline CDR1 is LGHNA and CDR2 YSLEER. The CDR3 nucleotides are TGCGCCAGCAGCCAAGACGGGGATAGCAATCAGCCCCAGCATTTT. Amino acid sequence: CASSQDGDSNQPQHF.

V and J are TRBV7-3 and TRBJ1-1; the D is unclear. Looked up from germline, CDR1 is SGHTA and CDR2 is FQGTGA. The CDR3 is 13 residues long. The V and J ends lost 2 bases and 1 base respectively, with 5 bases between them. This CDR3 is CASSLGRNTEAFF. CDR3 bases: TGTGCCAGCAGCTTAGGCAGGAACACTGAAGCTTTCTTT. Combining the CDR3 with reference TRBV7-3 and TRBJ1-1 gives the whole variable domain GAGVSQTPSNKVTEKGKYVELRCDPISGHTALYWYRQSLGQGPEFLIYFQGTGAADDSGLPNDRFFAVRPEGSVSTLKIQRTERGDSAVYLCASSLGRNTEAFFGQGTRLTVV.

This rearrangement joins TRBV4-1 to TRBJ1-1; TRBD1 matches 7 bases. V was pared by 6 bases and J by 0 bases, with 10 bases of the junction left unmatched. The CDR3 consists of 16 residues. Germline values: CDR1 MGHRA, CDR2 YSYEKL. As DNA, the CDR3 is TGCGCCAGCAGTCCAACCCCGACAGGGTTGAACACTGAAGCTTTCTTT. Amino acid sequence: CASSPTPTGLNTEAFF.

V gene TRBV15 combines with J gene TRBJ2-7; D gene unclear. The CDR3 contains 12 residues. The V end lost 6 bases, the J end lost 2 bases, and 8 bases lay between the germline ends. Germline values: CDR1 LNHNV, CDR2 YYDKDF (reference sequence). The CDR3, as DNA: TGTGCCACCAGTTTGGGCACCTACGAGCAGTACGTC. As protein: CATSLGTYEQYV.

This clone has a single count. The chain combines TRBV9 with TRBJ2-3; D may be TRBD2 (5 bases). CDR1 SGDLS and CDR2 YYNGEE come from the germline V gene. Trimming pared 2 bases from V and 5 bases from J, leaving 6 bases between. The CDR3 length is 12 residues. CDR3 protein: CASSVGKDTQYF. Here the CDR3 DNA reads TGTGCCAGCAGCGTCGGGAAAGATACGCAGTATTTT.

The gene calls are TRBV7-2 and TRBJ1-2; D is perhaps TRBD1 (6 bases). V lost 1 base, J lost 4 bases, and 19 bases lay in between. Looked up from germline, CDR1 is SGHTA and CDR2 is FQGNSA. This CDR3 has 17 residues. This chain's CDR3 is CASSLDGQSPGSYGYTF. The CDR3 nucleotides are TGTGCCAGCAGCTTAGACGGACAGTCCCCAGGAAGCTATGGCTACACCTTC.

CDR3 region: CASSTPQRGSADTQYF. The CDR3 DNA sequence: TGTGCCAGTAGTACCCCCCAGCGGGGGAGCGCAGATACGCAGTATTTT. The chain joins TRBV19 to TRBJ2-3; 8 bases match TRBD2. Germline-derived CDR1 and CDR2 are LNHDA and SQIVND (reference sequence). With V trimmed by 4 bases and J by 4 bases, 10 bases remained unmatched. This CDR3 comprises 16 residues.

V is TRBV5-1 and J is TRBJ1-4; D remains ambiguous. The CDR3 extends over 15 amino acids. With 0 bases removed from V and 4 bases from J, the gap between germline ends came to 10 bases. The V gene's germline CDR1 is SGHRS and CDR2 YFSETQ. CDR3 coding DNA: TGCGCCAGCAGCTTGGCCCCCAGTTTTAATGAAAAACTGTTTTTT. This encodes CASSLAPSFNEKLFF.

The chain is built from TRBV10-3 and TRBJ1-1, with D possibly matching TRBD1 (5 bases). Germline CDR1 is ENHRY and CDR2 is SYGVKD. Trimming stripped 10 bases from V and 4 bases from J, with 13 bases between. The CDR3 covers 12 residues. CDR3 residues: CATGGTTTEAFF. The CDR3 DNA follows: TGTGCCACCGGGGGGACCACCACTGAAGCTTTCTTT.

This clone was counted once. The V and J genes are TRBV6-5 and TRBJ2-2; D unclear. The CDR3 is made up of 14 amino acids. V was trimmed by 6 bases and J by 3 bases, leaving 11 bases between them. CDR1 and CDR2 (germline): MNHEY, SVGAGI. The CDR3 sequence is CASSAWAHTGELFF. The CDR3 DNA is TGTGCCAGCAGCGCTTGGGCCCACACCGGGGAGCTGTTTTTT.